This TCR beta chain stems from a study of cytomegalovirus exposure and HLA in healthy donors. Background on the study: Of the donors genotyped, 398 in all, about 81% fell in the Caucasian-associated ancestry cluster. Findings and caveats of the study: According to an earlier analysis, most TCR beta V segments yielded productive rearrangements about 90% or about 30% of the time.

Despite likely unrecorded immune exposures, the donors were nominally healthy at the time of sampling. Primers for the PCR totalled 60 Vbeta and 13 Jbeta. Data came from immunoSEQ multiplex PCR; TCRdb stores just in-frame clones and leaves some out. The table shows some 80,000 clones, with about 78% occurring only once. Concerning this clone: Its antigen is unidentified.

Germline assignment: CDR1 SGHNT and CDR2 YYREEE (reference sequence). CDR3 length: 15 amino acids. The V end lost 0 bases, the J end lost 0 bases, and 10 bases lay between the germline ends. This sequence originates from a man in his forties in good health and CMV-seronegative. V usage is TRBV5-4 and J usage is TRBJ2-7; D might be TRBD2 (6 bases). The sequenced material came from PBMCs. The CDR3 nucleotides read TGTGCCAGCAGCTTGGCCGGGACTCTCTCCTACGAGCAGTACTTC. This codes for CASSLAGTLSYEQYF.